The sequence of this T cell receptor (beta chain) was determined in a study of cytomegalovirus exposure and HLA in healthy donors. Study findings and constraints: HLA restriction was apparent for most CMV-associated TCR beta chains in a later analysis. According to an earlier analysis, most TCR beta V segments yielded productive rearrangements about 90% or about 30% of the time.

With regard to this clone: Its antigen is currently unknown.

Use of 60 Vbeta and 13 Jbeta primers characterized the PCR. The table came from immunoSEQ multiplex PCR; TCRdb's copy has only in-frame clones and leaves some out. Of over 150,000 clones in the sample, 68% were seen once. Germline V gene data show CDR1 as SNHLY and CDR2 as FYNNEI. V trimming: 8 bases; J trimming: 5 bases; junction bases outside the gene matches: 9. This CDR3 contains 14 residues. This chain uses TRBV2 with TRBJ2-1; 7 nucleotides agree with TRBD2. The clonotype was recovered from a woman between 35 and 50 years old in good health and CMV-seropositive. Sequences were obtained from PBMCs. The CDR3: CASRGDSIDNEQFF. In nucleotides, the CDR3 is TGTGCCAGCCGGGGGGACTCCATAGACAATGAGCAGTTCTTC. Together with reference TRBV2 and TRBJ2-1, the CDR3 gives the full variable domain: EPEVTQTPSHQVTQMGQEVILRCVPISNHLYFYWYRQILGQKVEFLVSFYNNEISEKSEIFDDQFSVERPDGSNFTLKIRSTKLEDSAMYFCASRGDSIDNEQFFGPGTRLTVL.